This is a list of T cell receptor beta chains from one sample in a study of blood T cell repertoires in COVID-19. Sequenced by immunoSEQ multiplex PCR; TCRdb stores in-frame clones only, minus some. In the table there are 160,000 or so clones, 93% of which are singletons. The sample comprised peripheral blood. These receptors were collected from an older woman with COVID-19, enrolled during active disease. Each CDR3 is given with its conserved first and last residue. The D gene is left open where the match is weak. Rows give clone size only sometimes, using once, few, many, or a class for an expanded clone.

NA	once	TRBJ1-2	TRBV5-4	TGTGCCAGCAGCTTCGACAGCAATGGCTACACCTTC	CASSFDSNGYTF
NA	NA	TRBJ2-3	TRBV6-5	TGTGCCAGCAGAGTCAGACTCACAGATACGCAGTATTTT	CASRVRLTDTQYF
NA	NA	TRBJ1-1	TRBV3-1/TRBV3-2	TGTGCCAGCAGCCAAGAGGACAGAAACACTGAAGCTTTCTTT	CASSQEDRNTEAFF
NA	NA	TRBJ1-1	TRBV2	TGTGCCAGCAGTGCTAGCACTGAAGCTTTCTTT	CASSASTEAFF
TRBD1	NA	TRBJ1-2	TRBV29-1	TGCAGCGTGACAGGGGTTGACTATGGCTACACCTTC	CSVTGVDYGYTF
NA	NA	TRBJ2-1	TRBV18	TGTGCCAGCTCACCATCGGGGTTCGCCTACAATGAGCAGTTCTTC	CASSPSGFAYNEQFF
TRBD1	once	TRBJ2-3	TRBV7-9	TGTGCCAGCAGCCCCGATCGAGGACAGGCCCCTGGCACAGATACGCAGTATTTT	CASSPDRGQAPGTDTQYF
NA	NA	TRBJ1-4	TRBV7-9	TGTGCCAGCAGCTCAGGCCTGCAGGGGTTTAATGAAAAACTGTTTTTT	CASSSGLQGFNEKLFF
NA	NA	TRBJ2-7	TRBV2	TGTGCCAGCAAAGTGAGAGGCACATCCGAGCAGTACTTC	CASKVRGTSEQYF
NA	NA	TRBJ1-3	TRBV6-5	TGTGCCAGCAGTTACTCGTCGGGTTCTGGAAACACCATATATTTT	CASSYSSGSGNTIYF
NA	NA	TRBJ1-6	TRBV6-5	TGTGCCAGCAGTTACTCACCCCGTCCAGGGAATTCACCCCTCCACTTT	CASSYSPRPGNSPLHF
NA	NA	TRBJ1-5	TRBV29-1	TGCAGCGTTGCTCAGGGGTATAGCAATCAGCCCCAGCATTTT	CSVAQGYSNQPQHF
TRBD2	NA	TRBJ2-1	TRBV5-8	TGTGCCAGCAGCTTGGGTCTAGCGGGCTCCTACAATGAGCAGTTCTTC	CASSLGLAGSYNEQFF
NA	NA	TRBJ2-7	TRBV11-2	TGTGCCAGCAGCCCTTACTTAAATTCGGAGGCAGTGGAGTACGAGCAGTACTTC	CASSPYLNSEAVEYEQYF
NA	NA	TRBJ2-7	TRBV4-3	TGCGCCAGCAGCCGTTCACTGGGGGGGGCCTCTTACGAGCAGTACTTC	CASSRSLGGASYEQYF
TRBD1	NA	TRBJ2-7	TRBV12-3/TRBV12-4	TGTGCCAGCAGTCAAGGGACAGGACTACAGCAGTACTTC	CASSQGTGLQQYF
NA	once	TRBJ1-5	TRBV6-6	TGTGCCAGCAGACGACCCGGGGAGGGTCAGCCCCAGCATTTT	CASRRPGEGQPQHF
TRBD1	NA	TRBJ1-3	TRBV5-1	TGCGCCAGCAGCGAGCGGACAGGGGGAGGAAACACCATATATTTT	CASSERTGGGNTIYF
NA	few	TRBJ1-1	TRBV28	TGTGCCGGCAGCGGGGTTAACACTGAAGCTTTCTTT	CAGSGVNTEAFF
TRBD1	NA	TRBJ1-2	TRBV6-5	TGTGCCAGCACCGAGGACAGGGGGAGTAGCTACACCTTC	CASTEDRGSSYTF
TRBD1	NA	TRBJ2-7	TRBV18	TGTGCCAGCTCACTAAAGATTGGGACAGTGAGTCTCGAGCAGTACTTC	CASSLKIGTVSLEQYF
NA	NA	TRBJ1-1	TRBV29-1	TGCAGCGTTGGTAGGGGTAGGTCTTTCTTT	CSVGRGRSFF
NA	NA	TRBJ2-1	TRBV2	TGTGCCAGCGGCTCGGGTCGCAGATCGGGCAATGAGCAGTTCTTC	CASGSGRRSGNEQFF
NA	NA	TRBJ2-2	TRBV3-1/TRBV3-2	TGTGTCAGCAGCCCCCCTAGGGGGTCGAACACCGGGGAGCTGTTTTTT	CVSSPPRGSNTGELFF
NA	NA	TRBJ1-1	TRBV19	TGTGCCGCAGGTAGGCAAACGAACACTGAAGCTTTCTTT	CAAGRQTNTEAFF
TRBD2	NA	TRBJ2-1	TRBV28	TGTGCCAGCAGTTTTGAGGGACTAGACGTCTACAATGAGCAGTTCTTC	CASSFEGLDVYNEQFF
NA	NA	TRBJ2-1	TRBV4-3	TGCGCCAGCAGCCAAGCCTTCCTGGGGGCTTGGAATGAGCAGTTCTTC	CASSQAFLGAWNEQFF
TRBD1	NA	TRBJ1-5	TRBV10-3	TGTGCCATCAGTGAGCGGACAGGGGGTGTGGACAATCAGCCCCAGCATTTT	CAISERTGGVDNQPQHF
NA	NA	TRBJ1-3	TRBV12-3/TRBV12-4	TGTGCCAGCAGTTTGGGACACTTAAACACCATATATTTT	CASSLGHLNTIYF
NA	NA	TRBJ2-2	TRBV19	TGTGCCAGTGGACTATACACCGGGGAGCTGTTTTTT	CASGLYTGELFF
NA	NA	TRBJ2-7	TRBV15	TGTGCCACCAGCAGAGTAAACAGAGAGCAGTACTTC	CATSRVNREQYF
TRBD1	NA	TRBJ1-5	TRBV28	TGTGCCAGCAGCATTCCCGGGACAGGGGGCTATCAGCCCCAGCATTTT	CASSIPGTGGYQPQHF
NA	NA	TRBJ2-1	TRBV24-1	TGTGCCACCAGTGATTTGGCAGGGGATGAGCAGTTCTTC	CATSDLAGDEQFF
NA	few	TRBJ1-2	TRBV7-9	TGTGCCAGCAGCTTAGAACAGGGTGGCTACACCTTC	CASSLEQGGYTF
NA	once	TRBJ1-1	TRBV19	TGTGCCAGTAGGGTCAGGGTCGGCCACACTGAAGCTTTCTTT	CASRVRVGHTEAFF
NA	NA	TRBJ2-7	TRBV24-1	TGTGCCACCAGTGACGAAACGACCTCATCAGGGCAGTACTTC	CATSDETTSSGQYF
NA	NA	TRBJ2-5	TRBV19	TGTGCCAGTAGTATAATGGGGACAGGCGGGGGCCAAGAGACCCAGTACTTC	CASSIMGTGGGQETQYF
NA	NA	TRBJ1-3	TRBV7-2	TGTGCCAGCAGCTTAGGCAGGGGCCCTGGAAACACCATATATTTT	CASSLGRGPGNTIYF
NA	NA	TRBJ2-7	TRBV2	TGTGCCAGCCTTTCCGCCAGGGTAAAGGGGTACGAGCAGTACTTC	CASLSARVKGYEQYF
NA	NA	TRBJ1-5	TRBV7-2	TGTGCCAGCAGCTCCTCGGTTGGCAATCAGCCCCAGCATTTT	CASSSSVGNQPQHF
TRBD1	NA	TRBJ1-1	TRBV19	TGTGCCAGTAGGACGCGACAGGGCTCATCTATGAACACTGAAGCTTTCTTT	CASRTRQGSSMNTEAFF
TRBD1	NA	TRBJ1-1	TRBV5-1	TGCGCCAGCAGGGACAGGGGTCGGTCGGGAACTGAAGCTTTCTTT	CASRDRGRSGTEAFF
NA	NA	TRBJ2-3	TRBV29-1	TGCAGCGTCAGTCGTGAGGCGGATACGCAGTATTTT	CSVSREADTQYF
TRBD1	NA	TRBJ2-7	TRBV6-4	TGTGCCAGCAGTGAGCAGGGGGCAGGTGAGCAGTACTTC	CASSEQGAGEQYF
NA	NA	TRBJ2-2	TRBV12-5	TGTGCTAGTGGTTTTTTAACGGGAGATACCGGGGAGCTGTTTTTT	CASGFLTGDTGELFF
NA	NA	TRBJ1-5	TRBV29-1	TGCAGCGTCGGACAGCGCAATCAGCCCCAGCATTTT	CSVGQRNQPQHF
TRBD2	NA	TRBJ2-1	TRBV4-3	TGCGCCAGCAGCCACGGACCGGGACTAGCGGTGCGTGGGTCCTACAATGAGCAGTTCTTC	CASSHGPGLAVRGSYNEQFF